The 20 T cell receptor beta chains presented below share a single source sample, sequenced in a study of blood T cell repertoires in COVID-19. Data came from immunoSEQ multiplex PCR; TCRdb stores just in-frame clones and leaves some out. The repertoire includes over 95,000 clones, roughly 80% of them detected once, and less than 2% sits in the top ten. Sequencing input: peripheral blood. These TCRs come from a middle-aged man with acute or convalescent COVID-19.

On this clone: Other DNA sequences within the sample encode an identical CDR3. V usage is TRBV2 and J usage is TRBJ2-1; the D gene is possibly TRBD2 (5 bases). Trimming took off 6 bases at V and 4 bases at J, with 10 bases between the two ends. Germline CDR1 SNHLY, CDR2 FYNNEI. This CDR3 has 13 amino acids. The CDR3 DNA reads TGTGCCAGCAGCGGGGTCTCTTACAATGAGCAGTTCTTC. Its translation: CASSGVSYNEQFF.

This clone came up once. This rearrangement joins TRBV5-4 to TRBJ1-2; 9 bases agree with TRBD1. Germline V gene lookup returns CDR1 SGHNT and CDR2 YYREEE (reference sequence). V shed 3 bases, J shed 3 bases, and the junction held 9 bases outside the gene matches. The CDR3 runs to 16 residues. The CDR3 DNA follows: TGTGCCAGCAGCTCCGCCGGGACAGGGTCCTACTATGGCTACACCTTC. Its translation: CASSSAGTGSYYGYTF.

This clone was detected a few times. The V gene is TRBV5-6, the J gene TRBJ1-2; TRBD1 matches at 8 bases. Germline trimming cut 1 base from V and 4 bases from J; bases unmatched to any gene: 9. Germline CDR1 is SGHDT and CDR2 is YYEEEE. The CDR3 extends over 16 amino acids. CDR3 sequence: CASSLWGTGDPYGYTF. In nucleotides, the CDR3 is TGTGCCAGCAGCTTGTGGGGGACAGGCGACCCCTATGGCTACACCTTC.

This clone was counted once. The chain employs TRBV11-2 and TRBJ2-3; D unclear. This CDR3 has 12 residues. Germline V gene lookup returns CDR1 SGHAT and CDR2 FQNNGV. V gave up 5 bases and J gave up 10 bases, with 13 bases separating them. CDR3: CASSPHTPAQYF. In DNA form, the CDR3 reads TGTGCCAGCAGCCCGCACACCCCTGCGCAGTATTTT.

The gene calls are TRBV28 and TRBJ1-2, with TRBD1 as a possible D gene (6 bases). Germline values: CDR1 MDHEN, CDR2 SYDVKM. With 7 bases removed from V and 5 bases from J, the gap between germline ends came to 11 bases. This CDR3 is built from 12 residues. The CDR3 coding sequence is TGTGCCAGCAATCAGGGACAATATGGCTACACCTTC. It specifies CASNQGQYGYTF.

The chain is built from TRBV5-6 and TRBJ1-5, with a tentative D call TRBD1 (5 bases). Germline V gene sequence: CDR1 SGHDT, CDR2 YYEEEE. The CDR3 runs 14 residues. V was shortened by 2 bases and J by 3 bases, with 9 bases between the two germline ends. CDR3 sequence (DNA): TGTGCCAGCAGCTTTCGGGGGATCAATCAGCCCCAGCATTTT. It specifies CASSFRGINQPQHF.

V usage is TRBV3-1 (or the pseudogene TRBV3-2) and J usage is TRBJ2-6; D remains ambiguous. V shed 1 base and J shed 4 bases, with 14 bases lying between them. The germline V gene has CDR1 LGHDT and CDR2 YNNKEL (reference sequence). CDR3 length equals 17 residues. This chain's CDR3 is CASSQVLHSSGANVLTF. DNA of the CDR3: TGTGCCAGCAGCCAAGTCTTGCACAGCTCCGGGGCCAACGTCCTGACTTTC.

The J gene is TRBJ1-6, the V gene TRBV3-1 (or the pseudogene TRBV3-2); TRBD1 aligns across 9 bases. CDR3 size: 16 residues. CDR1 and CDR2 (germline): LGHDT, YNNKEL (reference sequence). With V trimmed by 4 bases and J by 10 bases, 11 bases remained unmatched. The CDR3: CASSLRRGQGISPLHF. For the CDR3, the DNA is TGTGCCAGCAGCCTGCGTAGGGGACAGGGAATCTCACCCCTCCACTTT.

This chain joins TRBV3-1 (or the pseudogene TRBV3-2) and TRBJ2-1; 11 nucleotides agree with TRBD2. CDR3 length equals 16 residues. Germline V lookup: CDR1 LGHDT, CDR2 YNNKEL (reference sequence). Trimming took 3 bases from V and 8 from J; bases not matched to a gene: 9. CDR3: CASSHPIAGGRDEQFF. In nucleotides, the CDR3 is TGTGCCAGCAGCCATCCTATAGCGGGGGGGCGTGATGAGCAGTTCTTC.

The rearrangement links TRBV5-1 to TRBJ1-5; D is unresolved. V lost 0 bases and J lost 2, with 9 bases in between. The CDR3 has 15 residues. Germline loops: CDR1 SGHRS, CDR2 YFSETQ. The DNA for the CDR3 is TGCGCCAGCAGCTTGGACGGTCCCGGCAATCAGCCCCAGCATTTT. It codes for CASSLDGPGNQPQHF.

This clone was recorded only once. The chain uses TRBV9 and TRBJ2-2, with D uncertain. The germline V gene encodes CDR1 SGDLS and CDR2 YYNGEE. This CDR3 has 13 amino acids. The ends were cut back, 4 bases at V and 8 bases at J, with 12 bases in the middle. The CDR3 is CASSPGGPGELFF. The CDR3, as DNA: TGTGCCAGCAGCCCCGGTGGGCCGGGGGAGCTGTTTTTT. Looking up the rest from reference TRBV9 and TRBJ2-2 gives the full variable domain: DSGVTQTPKHLITATGQRVTLRCSPRSGDLSVYWYQQSLDQGLQFLIQYYNGEERAKGNILERFSAQQFPDLHSELNLSSLELGDSALYFCASSPGGPGELFFGEGSRLTVL.

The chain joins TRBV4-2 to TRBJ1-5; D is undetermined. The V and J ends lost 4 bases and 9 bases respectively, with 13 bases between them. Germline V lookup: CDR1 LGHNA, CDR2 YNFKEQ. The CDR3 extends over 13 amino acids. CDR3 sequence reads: CASSRLSLSPQHF. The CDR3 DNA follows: TGTGCCAGCAGCCGTCTCAGTCTGTCGCCCCAGCATTTT.

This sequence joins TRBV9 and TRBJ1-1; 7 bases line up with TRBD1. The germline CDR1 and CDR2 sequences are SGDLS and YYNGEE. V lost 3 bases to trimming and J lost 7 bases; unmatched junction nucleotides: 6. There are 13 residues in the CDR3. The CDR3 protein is CASSALRTGEAFF. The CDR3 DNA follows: TGTGCCAGCAGCGCCCTTCGGACAGGTGAAGCTTTCTTT.

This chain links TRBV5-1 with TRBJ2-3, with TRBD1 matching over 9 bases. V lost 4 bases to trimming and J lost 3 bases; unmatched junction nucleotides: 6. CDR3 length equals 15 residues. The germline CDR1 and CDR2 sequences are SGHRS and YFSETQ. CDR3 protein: CASSGKGQGTDTQYF. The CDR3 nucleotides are TGCGCCAGCAGCGGGAAGGGACAGGGTACAGATACGCAGTATTTT.

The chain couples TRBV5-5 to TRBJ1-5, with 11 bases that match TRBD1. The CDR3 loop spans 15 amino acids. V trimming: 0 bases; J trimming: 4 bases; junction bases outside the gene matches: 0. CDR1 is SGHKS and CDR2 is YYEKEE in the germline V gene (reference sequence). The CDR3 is CASSLGDRGNQPQHF. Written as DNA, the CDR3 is TGTGCCAGCAGCTTGGGGGACAGGGGGAATCAGCCCCAGCATTTT.

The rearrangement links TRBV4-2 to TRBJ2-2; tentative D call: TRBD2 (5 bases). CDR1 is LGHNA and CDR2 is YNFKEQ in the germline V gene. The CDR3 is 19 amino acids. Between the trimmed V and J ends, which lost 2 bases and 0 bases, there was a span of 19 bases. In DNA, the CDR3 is TGTGCCAGCAGCCAACCCCCGGGGTACTTGACCGCGAACACCGGGGAGCTGTTTTTT. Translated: CASSQPPGYLTANTGELFF.

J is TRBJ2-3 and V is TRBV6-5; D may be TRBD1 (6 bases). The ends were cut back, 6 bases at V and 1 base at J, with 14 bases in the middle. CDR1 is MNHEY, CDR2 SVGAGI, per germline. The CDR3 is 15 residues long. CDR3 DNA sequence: TGTGCCAGCAGGGCACTCCGGACAGGCACAGATACGCAGTATTTT. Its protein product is CASRALRTGTDTQYF.

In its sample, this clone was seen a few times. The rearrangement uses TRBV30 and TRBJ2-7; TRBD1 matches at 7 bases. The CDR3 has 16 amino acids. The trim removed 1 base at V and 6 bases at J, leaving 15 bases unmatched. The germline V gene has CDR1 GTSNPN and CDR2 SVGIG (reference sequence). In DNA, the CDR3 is TGTGCCTGGAGTGATCCGTGGCAGGGGGAAAAAAGCGAGCAGTACGTC. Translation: CAWSDPWQGEKSEQYV.

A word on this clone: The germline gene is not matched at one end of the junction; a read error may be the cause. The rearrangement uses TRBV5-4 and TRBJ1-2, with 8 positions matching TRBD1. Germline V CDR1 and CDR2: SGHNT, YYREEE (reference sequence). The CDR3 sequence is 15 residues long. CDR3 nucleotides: TGTGCCAACAGCTTGGGGGGGACAGGCACCTATGGCTACACCTTC. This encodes CANSLGGTGTYGYTF.

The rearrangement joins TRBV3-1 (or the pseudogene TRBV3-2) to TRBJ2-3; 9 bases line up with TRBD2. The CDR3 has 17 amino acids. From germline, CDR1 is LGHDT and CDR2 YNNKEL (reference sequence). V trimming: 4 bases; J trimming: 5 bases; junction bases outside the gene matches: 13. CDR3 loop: CASSLGLGGGARDTQYF. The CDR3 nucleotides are TGTGCCAGCAGCCTAGGCTTGGGCGGGGGGGCAAGAGATACGCAGTATTTT.